This entry lists 27 T cell receptor beta chains sequenced from one sample in a study of Ad26.COV2.S vaccination and SARS-CoV-2 variants. TCRdb's copy holds only in-frame clones and misses some; the assay was immunoSEQ multiplex PCR. The sample includes some 390,000 clones, about 88% seen only once; the top ten take under 2%. Treatment meaning: around 19 received Ad26.COV2.S at low or high dose, single or two shots; about 5 received placebo; per-sample allocation not given. Samples were taken on day 63 after the first vaccine or placebo injection. The sample in question was peripheral blood, obtained in a trial of Ad26.COV2.S vaccine versus placebo. Receptors originate from a person between 18 and 65 years old who received the Ad26.COV2.S COVID-19 vaccine or a placebo.

The CDR3 here is CASSLDWFSGELFF. The CDR3 coding sequence is TGCGCCAGCAGCTTGGATTGGTTCTCGGGGGAGCTGTTTTTT. The chain combines TRBV5-1 with TRBJ2-2; D gene unclear. This CDR3 is built from 14 residues. V was cut by 0 bases and J by 8 bases, with 11 bases left in between. Germline CDR1 is SGHRS and CDR2 is YFSETQ.

The chain is built from TRBV13 and TRBJ1-3; D gene ambiguous. Germline V gene data show CDR1 as PRHDT and CDR2 as FYEKMQ (reference sequence). The ends were cut back, 5 bases at V and 0 bases at J, with 5 bases in the middle. The CDR3 has 13 amino acids. The CDR3 sequence: CASSQSSGNTIYF. DNA for the CDR3: TGTGCCAGCAGCCAGAGCTCTGGAAACACCATATATTTT.

This clone turned up a few times. The gene calls are TRBV5-1 and TRBJ2-2, with 9 bases fitting TRBD1. V dropped 0 bases and J dropped 3; count of bases not matched to a gene: 0. The CDR3 has 15 amino acids. The germline V gene encodes CDR1 SGHRS and CDR2 YFSETQ. CDR3 DNA: TGCGCCAGCAGCTTGGGGGACAGGGACACCGGGGAGCTGTTTTTT. Protein sequence: CASSLGDRDTGELFF. The full variable domain, its missing parts supplied by reference TRBV5-1 and TRBJ2-2, is KAGVTQTPRYLIKTRGQQVTLSCSPISGHRSVSWYQQTPGQGLQFLFEYFSETQRNKGNFPGRFSGRQFSNSRSEMNVSTLELGDSALYLCASSLGDRDTGELFFGEGSRLTVL.

This chain joins TRBV7-2 and TRBJ2-1; 8 bases map to TRBD2. The CDR3 has 17 residues. Unmatched junction bases numbered 10, after V lost 1 base and J lost 5 bases. The V gene's germline CDR1 is SGHTA and CDR2 FQGNSA. In DNA form, the CDR3 reads TGTGCCAGCAGCTTAGAGCCCCCCGGGAGGGGCCACAATGAGCAGTTCTTC. The encoded protein is CASSLEPPGRGHNEQFF.

The chain recombines TRBV6-5 with TRBJ2-2, with a tentative D call TRBD1 (6 bases). The V gene lost 2 bases and the J gene lost 6 bases, with 16 bases spanning the gap. The CDR3 runs 16 residues. CDR1 and CDR2 (germline): MNHEY, SVGAGI. CDR3 loop: CASSYGTRLSPGELFF. The DNA of the CDR3 is TGTGCCAGCAGTTACGGGACACGCCTTAGTCCCGGGGAGCTGTTTTTT.

Here the CDR3 DNA reads TGTGCCAGCATGATCGGACAGGGAGGACGCGAGCAGTACTTC. Translation gives CASMIGQGGREQYF. The chain joins TRBV28 to TRBJ2-7; TRBD1 matches 8 bases. The ends lost 7 bases at V and 6 bases at J; junction bases unmatched: 11. This CDR3 has 14 residues. Germline lookup yields CDR1 MDHEN and CDR2 SYDVKM.

V is TRBV11-2 and J is TRBJ2-4, with D hard to call. This CDR3 is built from 14 residues. V was shortened by 5 bases and J by 9 bases, with 17 bases between the two germline ends. Looked up from germline, CDR1 is SGHAT and CDR2 is FQNNGV. CDR3 DNA sequence: TGTGCCAGCAGCCTTCCGGATAGTGGAGCCATTCAGTACTTC. Translated, it gives CASSLPDSGAIQYF.

This clone was observed a handful of times. V is TRBV3-1 (or the pseudogene TRBV3-2) and J is TRBJ1-6, with a tentative D call TRBD1 (6 bases). This CDR3 comprises 14 residues. Between the trimmed V and J ends, which lost 5 bases and 9 bases, there was a span of 14 bases. In germline, CDR1 is LGHDT, CDR2 YNNKEL (reference sequence). The CDR3 DNA is TGTGCCAGCAGCTCCCAGGGGACGGGTTCACCCCTCCACTTT. Translated: CASSSQGTGSPLHF.

The chain couples TRBV6-5 to TRBJ1-2; the D is unclear. V was cut by 7 bases and J by 7 bases, with 13 bases left in between. CDR1 MNHEY and CDR2 SVGAGI come from the germline V gene. The CDR3 consists of 12 residues. CDR3 sequence (DNA): TGTGCCAGCACCCAAGTAGCTCTTGGCTACACCTTC. Residues: CASTQVALGYTF.

The rearrangement joins TRBV3-1 (or the pseudogene TRBV3-2) to TRBJ2-1; 12 nucleotides agree with TRBD2. The J segment lost 6 bases and the V segment lost 1 base, leaving 7 bases of the junction unmatched. Per the germline V gene, CDR1 is LGHDT and CDR2 is YNNKEL (reference sequence). The CDR3 is 17 residues long. CDR3 coding DNA: TGTGCCAGCAGCCAAGTATCTGGACTAGCGGGAATCAATGAGCAGTTCTTC. This translates into CASSQVSGLAGINEQFF.

The chain links TRBV19 to TRBJ2-2, with unresolved D. The germline V and J ends were trimmed by 5 bases and 7 bases, with 8 bases remaining between them. This CDR3 is 12 amino acids long. Germline V lookup: CDR1 LNHDA, CDR2 SQIVND (reference sequence). This chain's CDR3 is CASSSLLGELFF. The CDR3 DNA is TGTGCCAGTAGTTCCCTCCTCGGGGAGCTGTTTTTT.

V and J are TRBV5-5 and TRBJ1-5; 8 nucleotides align to TRBD1. The CDR3 is 15 amino acids. The V gene's germline CDR1 is SGHKS and CDR2 YYEKEE (reference sequence). The V segment lost 4 bases and the J segment 5 bases; nucleotides outside the gene matches: 8. The CDR3 DNA follows: TGTGCCAGCAGCCCCTGGACAGGGAGAGATCAGCCCCAGCATTTT. It translates to CASSPWTGRDQPQHF.

The V call is TRBV7-9, the J call TRBJ2-2; TRBD2 matches at 8 bases. Germline loops: CDR1 SEHNR, CDR2 FQNEAQ (reference sequence). The junction had 10 bases not matched to a gene; V was cut back by 4 bases and J by 3 bases. The CDR3 loop spans 17 amino acids. The chain's CDR3 is CASSSAAGGVYTGELFF. CDR3 DNA: TGTGCCAGCAGCTCAGCGGCGGGGGGCGTTTACACCGGGGAGCTGTTTTTT.

This clone was seen once. The J gene is TRBJ2-1, the V gene TRBV6-2 or TRBV6-3; 15 bases match TRBD2. The V segment lost 4 bases and the J segment 10 bases; nucleotides outside the gene matches: 5. The CDR3 loop spans 15 amino acids. Germline assignment: CDR1 MNHEY and CDR2 SVGEGT. The CDR3 loop is CASSSGTSGRREQFF. CDR3 coding DNA: TGTGCCAGCAGTTCCGGGACTAGCGGGAGGCGCGAGCAGTTCTTC.

The chain has TRBV6-2 or TRBV6-3 and TRBJ2-3, with 14 bases that match TRBD2. The junction had 6 bases not matched to a gene; V was cut back by 5 bases and J by 8 bases. The length of the CDR3 is 15 residues. Germline V gene lookup returns CDR1 MNHEY and CDR2 SVGEGT. The CDR3 spells CASSRTSGRSGTQYF. The CDR3 DNA follows: TGTGCCAGCAGTCGGACTAGCGGGAGGTCTGGTACGCAGTATTTT.

The chain is built from TRBV7-3 and TRBJ1-3; TRBD1 aligns across 11 bases. With 2 bases clipped from V and 1 base from J, the junction kept 7 bases outside the gene matches. This CDR3 is 18 amino acids long. Germline values: CDR1 SGHTA, CDR2 FQGTGA. CDR3 loop: CASSLAPGTGGSGNTIYF. CDR3 nucleotide sequence: TGTGCCAGCAGCTTAGCCCCCGGGACAGGGGGTTCTGGAAACACCATATATTTT.

This chain connects TRBV10-3 to TRBJ2-7, with TRBD1 identical over 7 bases. The germline V gene has CDR1 ENHRY and CDR2 SYGVKD. J gave up 7 bases and V 6 bases, and 6 bases lay outside the gene matches. The CDR3 is made up of 12 amino acids. CDR3 bases: TGTGCCATCAGGGGACAGAGCCCGGAGCAGTACTTC. This translates into CAIRGQSPEQYF.

This clone has just one count. The genes are TRBV19 and TRBJ2-1, with 7 nucleotides matching TRBD2. The CDR3 loop spans 15 amino acids. Trimming took 2 bases from V and 3 from J; bases not matched to a gene: 4. CDR1 LNHDA and CDR2 SQIVND come from the germline V gene (reference sequence). DNA of the CDR3: TGTGCCAGTAGTATAACGGGAGGATTCTACAATGAGCAGTTCTTC. This sequence encodes CASSITGGFYNEQFF.

The V gene is TRBV6-9, the J gene TRBJ2-5, with TRBD2 matching over 14 bases. Germline CDR1 reads MNHGY; CDR2 reads SVAAGI. This CDR3 comprises 19 residues. V gave up 6 bases and J gave up 5 bases; unmatched junction bases: 17. Here the CDR3 reads CASRPQPRLAGGRGETQYF. The CDR3 bases are TGTGCCAGCAGACCTCAACCCCGACTAGCGGGGGGGAGGGGGGAGACCCAGTACTTC.

The chain recombines TRBV4-1 with TRBJ2-7, with D perhaps TRBD1 or TRBD2 (6 bases each). V was trimmed by 5 bases and J by 2 bases, leaving 19 bases between them. This CDR3 contains 16 residues. Germline CDR1 is MGHRA and CDR2 is YSYEKL. CDR3 amino acids: CASSSQTGAGTYEQYF. The CDR3 coding sequence is TGCGCCAGCAGCTCCCAGACGGGGGCTGGGACCTACGAGCAGTACTTC.

V usage is TRBV6-5 and J usage is TRBJ1-3; 7 bases map to TRBD1. Germline-derived CDR1 and CDR2 are MNHEY and SVGAGI. V lost 0 bases and J lost 4; bases outside the gene matches: 3. The CDR3 is 15 residues long. The CDR3 DNA reads TGTGCCAGCAGTTACTCGACAGGGCCGGGAAACACCATATATTTT. Its translation: CASSYSTGPGNTIYF.

This chain uses TRBV5-6 with TRBJ2-3, with 9 positions matching TRBD2. CDR1 is SGHDT and CDR2 is YYEEEE in the germline V gene. This CDR3 region has 16 residues. Losses at the gene ends were 4 bases for V and 2 bases for J; bases not matched to a gene: 8. CDR3 sequence reads: CASSPILAGLTDTQYF. The CDR3 bases are TGTGCCAGCAGCCCTATCCTAGCGGGACTCACAGATACGCAGTATTTT.

The chain links TRBV28 to TRBJ1-1; possible D gene TRBD1, 5 bases. The CDR3 is made up of 15 amino acids. The germline V gene has CDR1 MDHEN and CDR2 SYDVKM. V lost 6 bases, J lost 4 bases, and 18 bases lay in between. The chain's CDR3 is CASRGGIATITEAFF. DNA for the CDR3: TGTGCCAGCAGGGGGGGGATTGCGACAATCACTGAAGCTTTCTTT.

V is TRBV30 and J is TRBJ2-1, with a tentative D call TRBD2 (6 bases). Per germline, CDR1 GTSNPN and CDR2 SVGIG (reference sequence). Trimming stripped 6 bases from V and 4 bases from J, with 16 bases between. The CDR3 has 14 residues. The CDR3 protein is CACPGERAYNEQFF. In nucleotides, the CDR3 is TGTGCCTGTCCGGGAGAGCGGGCATACAATGAGCAGTTCTTC.

This clone has a count of ten or more. For the CDR3, the DNA is TGTGCCAGCTCACCACGGGCCAGGGGCAATCAGCCCCAGCATTTT. Amino acids: CASSPRARGNQPQHF. V and J are TRBV18 and TRBJ1-5; a possible D gene is TRBD1 (5 bases). The CDR3 has 15 residues. In germline, CDR1 is KGHSH, CDR2 LQKENI. V lost 1 base and J 2 bases, leaving 9 bases between the germline ends.

V usage is TRBV6-4 and J usage is TRBJ2-3; TRBD2 is a possible D gene (7 bases). V lost 8 bases and J 5 bases, leaving 11 bases between the germline ends. CDR3 length: 12 amino acids. Germline values: CDR1 MRHNA, CDR2 SNTAGT. CDR3 loop: CASLGGGDTQYF. CDR3 DNA sequence: TGTGCCAGCCTGGGAGGGGGAGATACGCAGTATTTT.

This clone was seen once. The chain is built from TRBV5-3 and TRBJ2-6, with D possibly matching TRBD1 (5 bases). TRBV5-3 counts as an open reading frame of uncertain function. The CDR3 has 15 amino acids. The germline V and J ends were trimmed by 1 base and 2 bases, with 7 bases remaining between them. The CDR3 nucleotides read TGTGCCAGAAGCTTGAGGGGAACTGGGGCCAACGTCCTGACTTTC. It specifies CARSLRGTGANVLTF.